Listed below are T cell receptor beta chains from one sample, sequenced in a study of identical twins. TCRdb redid the calling of the 5' RACE reads with MiXCR, one entry per CDR3 protein. The table lists 700,000 or so distinct CDR3 sequences, under 9% of them singletons. The same data also went into a second study, on yellow fever vaccine responses in identical twins.

The sequenced sample was PBMCs. Receptor source: a woman aged 18-29 years in good health. The CDR3 runs from the conserved cysteine through the conserved F or W. D genes are given only for firm matches. The size entry is marked missing in some rows and otherwise reads once, few, many or a size class.

v_gene	j_gene	abundance	d_gene	CDR3aa	CDR3nt
TRBV5-1	TRBJ1-2	few	NA	CASSPDATPSLTF	TGCGCCAGCAGCCCAGACGCCACACCGTCGTTGACCTTC
TRBV28	TRBJ2-2	few	NA	CASSWGGGSRAGELFF	TGTGCCAGCAGTTGGGGGGGCGGTTCTCGGGCCGGGGAGCTGTTTTTT
TRBV2	TRBJ1-2	NA	NA	CASTPLERGSGYTF	TGTGCCAGCACTCCCCTGGAGAGGGGGTCCGGCTACACCTTC
TRBV19	TRBJ2-7	few	TRBD2	CASSLLAGAIEQYF	TGTGCCAGTAGTTTACTAGCGGGAGCCATCGAGCAGTACTTC
TRBV12-3/TRBV12-4	TRBJ1-1	NA	TRBD1	CASRPTGRNTEAFF	TGTGCCAGCAGACCGACAGGGAGGAACACTGAAGCTTTCTTT
TRBV27	TRBJ2-1	NA	TRBD2	CASSSGLPKSNEQFF	TGTGCCAGCAGTTCGGGACTACCTAAGTCCAATGAGCAGTTCTTC
TRBV6-1	TRBJ1-1	few	NA	CASTVTLNTEAFF	TGTGCCAGCACCGTGACTTTGAACACTGAAGCTTTCTTT
TRBV7-9	TRBJ2-5	few	TRBD2	CASSPTSGGAWEETQYF	TGTGCCAGCAGCCCGACCAGCGGGGGGGCCTGGGAAGAGACCCAGTACTTC
TRBV20-1	TRBJ2-1	few	TRBD2	CSARGAGGRNEQFF	TGCAGTGCTAGAGGGGCGGGAGGAAGGAATGAGCAGTTCTTC
TRBV9	TRBJ1-2	NA	NA	CASSVGLGVDYGYTF	TGTGCCAGCAGCGTAGGTTTGGGGGTGGACTATGGCTACACCTTC
TRBV6-2/TRBV6-3	TRBJ2-2	NA	TRBD1	CAGSERQGVWGELFF	TGTGCCGGATCCGAGCGACAGGGGGTTTGGGGGGAGCTGTTTTTT
TRBV7-2	TRBJ2-7	few	TRBD1	CASSLDRSLEQYF	TGTGCCAGCAGCCTGGACAGGTCCCTCGAGCAGTACTTC
TRBV5-1	TRBJ2-7	few	TRBD1	CASSLGQLIDEQYF	TGCGCCAGCAGCCTGGGACAGCTTATAGACGAGCAGTACTTC
TRBV9	TRBJ1-2	NA	NA	CASSGPRGVYGYTF	TGTGCCAGCAGCGGTCCTCGGGGTGTTTATGGCTACACCTTC
TRBV7-9	TRBJ1-1	many	NA	CASSLAGPQNTEAFF	TGTGCCAGCAGCTTAGCGGGGCCTCAGAACACTGAAGCTTTCTTT
TRBV3-1	TRBJ1-2	few	NA	CASNDGGGGYGYTF	TGTGCCAGCAACGACGGTGGGGGCGGCTATGGCTACACCTTC
TRBV3-1	TRBJ1-3	few	NA	CASSQGWQISGNTIYF	TGTGCCAGCAGCCAAGGTTGGCAGATCTCTGGAAACACCATATATTTT
TRBV18	TRBJ2-7	NA	NA	CASSTLTEQYF	TGTGCCAGCTCAACCTTGACCGAGCAGTACTTC
TRBV5-5	TRBJ2-1	few	NA	CASSPGLSPYNEQFF	TGTGCCAGCAGCCCGGGGCTTAGTCCCTACAATGAGCAGTTCTTC
TRBV4-2	TRBJ2-5	NA	TRBD2	CASSKALGTSGQETQYF	TGTGCCAGCAGCAAAGCGCTAGGGACTAGCGGTCAAGAGACCCAGTACTTC
TRBV5-1	TRBJ2-7	NA	NA	CASSLSGTGAAVIYEQYF	TGCGCCAGCAGCTTATCTGGTACGGGGGCTGCGGTGATCTACGAGCAGTACTTC
TRBV10-3	TRBJ2-1	many	NA	CAISGSPYNEQFF	TGTGCCATCAGCGGGTCACCGTACAATGAGCAGTTCTTC
TRBV24-1	TRBJ2-1	many	NA	CATSVPDYNEQFF	TGTGCCACCAGTGTACCCGATTACAATGAGCAGTTCTTC
TRBV13	TRBJ2-5	NA	TRBD2	CASSLIGGVETQYF	TGTGCCAGCAGCTTAATCGGGGGGGTCGAGACCCAGTACTTC
TRBV4-2	TRBJ2-3	many	NA	CASSQGSTDTQYF	TGTGCCAGCAGCCAGGGGAGCACAGATACGCAGTATTTT
TRBV20-1	TRBJ1-5	NA	TRBD1	CSARSPGQGKNQPQHF	TGCAGTGCTAGGTCACCGGGACAGGGGAAGAATCAGCCCCAGCATTTT
TRBV20-1	TRBJ2-1	NA	NA	CSARDKARHEQFF	TGCAGTGCTAGAGATAAGGCCCGGCATGAGCAGTTCTTC
TRBV12-3/TRBV12-4	TRBJ1-2	NA	TRBD1	CASSAGGGYGYTF	TGTGCCAGCAGCGCAGGGGGCGGCTATGGCTACACCTTC
TRBV5-1	TRBJ2-3	NA	TRBD2	CASSTLSGAGDTQYF	TGCGCCAGCAGCACCCTTAGCGGGGCTGGAGATACGCAGTATTTT
TRBV7-9	TRBJ2-1	few	NA	CASQGSYNEQFF	TGTGCCAGTCAAGGGTCTTACAATGAGCAGTTCTTC
TRBV4-1	TRBJ2-1	NA	NA	CASSHETSLPYYNEQFF	TGCGCCAGCAGCCATGAGACATCTCTACCTTACTACAATGAGCAGTTCTTC
TRBV7-9	TRBJ2-7	many	TRBD1	CASSSRQGPYEQYF	TGTGCCAGCAGCTCACGACAGGGACCCTACGAGCAGTACTTC
TRBV10-3	TRBJ1-1	NA	NA	CAISEGGGSNTEAFF	TGTGCCATCAGTGAGGGGGGAGGCTCGAACACTGAAGCTTTCTTT
TRBV18	TRBJ2-7	NA	NA	CASSAGTAGEQYF	TGTGCCAGCTCAGCCGGGACGGCGGGAGAGCAGTACTTC
TRBV3-1	TRBJ1-1	many	NA	CASSQQGSSEAFF	TGTGCCAGCAGCCAACAGGGTTCGTCTGAAGCTTTCTTT
TRBV15	TRBJ1-1	few	NA	CATSPTGGQRNTEAFF	TGTGCCACCAGTCCCACGGGGGGGCAACGGAACACTGAAGCTTTCTTT
TRBV24-1	TRBJ2-2	few	TRBD1	CATSPGQLTGELFF	TGTGCCACCAGCCCGGGACAGCTCACCGGGGAGCTGTTTTTT
TRBV2	TRBJ1-1	few	NA	CASKASRALNTEAFF	TGTGCCAGCAAGGCGTCGCGGGCTTTGAACACTGAAGCTTTCTTT
TRBV7-8	TRBJ2-2	few	NA	CASSWDPEGITGELFF	TGTGCCAGCAGCTGGGACCCAGAGGGGATCACCGGGGAGCTGTTTTTT
TRBV11-2	TRBJ2-5	NA	NA	CASSLSRSGPGETQYF	TGTGCCAGCAGCCTCAGCCGATCGGGACCGGGGGAGACCCAGTACTTC
TRBV9	TRBJ2-1	many	TRBD2	CASSPGTSGGVYTEQFF	TGTGCCAGCAGCCCAGGGACTAGCGGGGGGGTATACACTGAGCAGTTCTTC
TRBV29-1	TRBJ1-4	few	NA	CSLGGGRSLF	TGCAGCTTGGGGGGGGGCCGGTCGCTTTTT
TRBV7-9	TRBJ2-7	few	TRBD1	CASSGGTDPYEQYF	TGTGCCAGCAGCGGTGGGACAGATCCCTACGAGCAGTACTTC
TRBV7-6	TRBJ1-6	NA	NA	CASSQSQRSPLHF	TGTGCCAGCAGCCAGTCCCAAAGGTCACCCCTCCACTTT
TRBV20-1	TRBJ2-2	NA	NA	CCARAGKLSANTGGLFF	TGCTGTGCGAGGGCAGGGAAACTAAGCGCGAACACCGGGGGGCTGTTTTTT
TRBV27	TRBJ2-7	few	NA	CSTRARTYEQYF	TGTTCCACCCGGGCCAGGACCTACGAGCAGTACTTC
TRBV12-3/TRBV12-4	TRBJ2-1	NA	NA	CASGDGEQFF	TGTGCCAGCGGGGATGGTGAGCAGTTCTTC
TRBV12-3/TRBV12-4	TRBJ2-7	NA	NA	CASSLNRAAYEQYF	TGTGCCAGCAGTTTAAACAGGGCCGCCTACGAGCAGTACTTC
TRBV5-1	TRBJ1-1	many	TRBD1	CASSLAAGQFTEAFF	TGCGCCAGCAGCTTGGCTGCGGGACAGTTCACTGAAGCTTTCTTT
TRBV27	TRBJ2-1	few	TRBD1	CASRLDRAPSTDEQFF	TGTGCCAGCAGATTGGACAGGGCCCCTTCTACCGATGAGCAGTTCTTC
TRBV5-6	TRBJ2-5	NA	TRBD1	CASSFRDRGPETQYF	TGTGCCAGCAGCTTCCGGGACAGGGGGCCAGAGACCCAGTACTTC
TRBV6-2/TRBV6-3	TRBJ1-1	NA	NA	CASTMGTIGAVNTEAFF	TGTGCCAGCACCATGGGGACAATCGGGGCAGTGAACACTGAAGCTTTCTTT
TRBV24-1	TRBJ2-5	many	TRBD2	CATSDSRLAGAVETQYF	TGTGCCACCAGTGATTCTCGACTAGCGGGAGCGGTAGAGACCCAGTACTTC
TRBV12-3/TRBV12-4	TRBJ2-1	many	TRBD2	CASSLVLAGGGVF	TGTGCCAGCAGTTTAGTGCTAGCGGGAGGGGGGGTCTTC
TRBV3-1	TRBJ1-1	NA	TRBD1	CASSPRDRGGNEAFF	TGTGCCAGCAGCCCAAGGGACAGGGGAGGGAATGAAGCTTTCTTT
TRBV5-1	TRBJ2-5	few	TRBD2	CASSQSGGSFQETQYF	TGCGCCAGCAGCCAAAGCGGGGGGTCTTTCCAAGAGACCCAGTACTTC
TRBV12-3/TRBV12-4	TRBJ2-1	many	NA	CASSSLRSGVDEQFF	TGTGCCAGCAGTTCTCTCAGGTCAGGGGTCGATGAGCAGTTCTTC
TRBV4-2	TRBJ2-1	many	TRBD1	CASSPGQGDQGEQFF	TGTGCCAGCAGCCCGGGACAGGGGGACCAGGGGGAGCAGTTCTTC
TRBV3-1	TRBJ2-1	NA	TRBD1	CASSLRQGSPRNEQFF	TGTGCCAGCAGCCTACGACAGGGATCCCCTCGGAATGAGCAGTTCTTC
TRBV5-6	TRBJ2-1	many	NA	CASSRGPLQFF	TGTGCCAGCAGCCGGGGACCCTTGCAGTTCTTC